This T cell receptor (beta chain) was recovered during a study of CD8 T cells in Susac syndrome. Whole-study context: When blood was drawn, patients with Susac syndrome were on intravenous immunoglobulin alone, on corticosteroids, or therapy-naive.

Germline V gene data show CDR1 as GTSNPN and CDR2 as SVGIG (reference sequence). The germline V and J ends were trimmed by 1 base and 0 bases, with 18 bases remaining between them. The CDR3 consists of 17 residues. It was with random hexamers that 0.5 to 1 ug RNA was reverse transcribed. Each CDR3 protein is one row after TCRdb ran MiXCR on the immunoSEQ multiplex PCR reads. The sample lists 210,000 or so distinct CDR3 sequences, less than 95% seen once, with around 0.15% in the top ten. The study's findings and limits: Susac syndrome CD4+ T cell repertoires showed no clonal expansion.

Details on this clonotype: Its antigen is currently unknown.

The sequence came from a human donor with Susac syndrome. The specimen was CD4+ T cells from PBMCs. The chain recombines TRBV30 with TRBJ1-1; D not resolved. The CDR3 loop reads CAWSGRGNPKMNTEAFF. The CDR3 region has the DNA TGTGCCTGGAGTGGTAGAGGTAACCCAAAGATGAACACTGAAGCTTTCTTT.